The 12 T cell receptor beta chains below all came from one sample that was sequenced in a study of molecular identifiers for immune sequencing clone quantification. One entry per CDR3 protein results from TCRdb running MiXCR on the PCR reads. The data contain 85,000 to 100,000 distinct CDR3 sequences, about 24% of them singletons. The sequenced material came from naive CD8+ T cells from blood, with Jurkat cell RNA spiked in. Specified subset: FACS-sorted CD8+CD4-CCR7+CD45RA+ naive T cells. These receptors were obtained from a human donor in good health. Some libraries in this study had Jurkat cell RNA spiked in.

As to this clonotype: This may come from a read error, since a much larger clone is one base off. This chain uses TRBV29-1 with TRBJ2-1; D tentatively fits TRBD1 or TRBD2 (5 bases each). This CDR3 contains 13 residues. Per the germline V gene, CDR1 is SQVTM and CDR2 is ANQGSEA. Trimming shortened V by 2 bases and J by 8 bases, and 13 bases separated the two germline ends. As DNA, the CDR3 is TGCAGCGTTGAAATGGGGGTGCGGGATGAGCAGTTCTTC. Translating gives CSVEMGVRDEQFF.

Only one count was recorded for this clonotype. A much larger clone is a single base away; this may be a read error. The chain carries TRBV11-2 and TRBJ1-4; D call uncertain. Trimming removed 4 bases at V and 13 bases at J, with 19 bases between. Germline CDR1 reads SGHAT; CDR2 reads FQNNGV. The CDR3 covers 14 residues. The CDR3 sequence is CASSSLGRSDGLFF. The CDR3 nucleotides are TGTGCCAGCAGCTCATTAGGGCGGAGTGACGGACTGTTTTTT.

This clonotype was counted ten times or more. V usage is TRBV5-4 and J usage is TRBJ1-1, with TRBD1 matching over 9 bases. J lost 4 bases, V lost 6 bases, and 13 bases had no gene match. Germline assignment: CDR1 SGHNT and CDR2 YYREEE (reference sequence). The CDR3 totals 16 residues. The CDR3 is CASKTGGDRVGTEAFF. The DNA of the CDR3 is TGTGCCAGCAAAACTGGGGGGGACAGGGTTGGCACTGAAGCTTTCTTT.

This clonotype was seen ten or more times. The chain has TRBV7-9 and TRBJ2-7; tentatively, D is TRBD2 (5 bases). The CDR3 spans 12 residues. Per germline, CDR1 SEHNR and CDR2 FQNEAQ (reference sequence). Trimming left V 5 bases short and J 3 bases short, with 8 bases between. The CDR3 DNA reads TGTGCCAGCAGCGTCCGGGACTACGAGCAGTACTTC. Amino acids: CASSVRDYEQYF.

The sample holds many counts of this clonotype. The chain links TRBV7-6 to TRBJ1-4; D remains unclear. The CDR3 extends over 15 amino acids. Germline-derived CDR1 and CDR2 are SGHVS and FNYEAQ. V was cut by 2 bases and J by 6 bases, with 13 bases left in between. The CDR3 sequence: CASSLYPGRDEKLFF. For the CDR3, the DNA is TGTGCCAGCAGCTTATATCCGGGTCGGGATGAAAAACTGTTTTTT.

The J gene is TRBJ2-1, the V gene TRBV7-9; 12 bases are a match to TRBD2. CDR3 length: 19 amino acids. The V gene's germline CDR1 is SEHNR and CDR2 FQNEAQ (reference sequence). Trimming removed 5 bases from V and 7 bases from J; junction bases left unmatched: 18. CDR3: CASSPVPTSGSGFRNEQFF. For the CDR3, the DNA is TGTGCCAGCAGCCCAGTCCCGACTAGCGGGAGCGGGTTTAGGAATGAGCAGTTCTTC. Complete variable domain (other parts from reference TRBV7-9 and TRBJ2-1): DTGVSQNPRHKITKRGQNVTFRCDPISEHNRLYWYRQTLGQGPEFLTYFQNEAQLEKSRLLSDRFSAERPKGSFSTLEIQRTEQGDSAMYLCASSPVPTSGSGFRNEQFFGPGTRLTVL.

This clonotype was detected ten times or more. The V call is TRBV4-1, the J call TRBJ2-1, with D perhaps TRBD1 or TRBD2 (5 bases each). Germline CDR1 and CDR2: MGHRA and YSYEKL. The V gene lost 3 bases and the J gene lost 8 bases, with 14 bases spanning the gap. The CDR3 covers 14 residues. CDR3 nucleotides: TGCGCCAGCAGCCAGGGGACCAGGAACTATGAGCAGTTCTTC. This translates into CASSQGTRNYEQFF.

The chain uses TRBV4-1 and TRBJ1-3; perhaps TRBD1 as D (6 bases). The CDR3 has 15 amino acids. Trimming removed 0 bases from V and 9 bases from J, with 15 bases in between. The germline gives CDR1 MGHRA, CDR2 YSYEKL. CDR3 in DNA: TGCGCCAGCAGCCAAGATGGACAGACCCGGGCCACCATATATTTT. Amino acid sequence: CASSQDGQTRATIYF.

V gene TRBV9 combines with J gene TRBJ1-5, with D unclear. This CDR3 has 15 amino acids. The germline gives CDR1 SGDLS, CDR2 YYNGEE. The V end was cut by 0 bases, the J end by 0 bases, with 7 bases between. The CDR3 DNA reads TGTGCCAGCAGCGTAGGGGGATATAGCAATCAGCCCCAGCATTTT. It is translated as CASSVGGYSNQPQHF.

The CDR3 sequence: CASSPRRGTTYEQYF. Written as DNA, the CDR3 is TGTGCCAGTAGTCCTCGAAGGGGAACCACCTACGAGCAGTACTTC. The chain has TRBV19 and TRBJ2-7; perhaps TRBD1 as D (5 bases). The length of the CDR3 is 15 residues. Trimming stripped 5 bases from V and 2 bases from J, with 16 bases between. The germline CDR1 and CDR2 sequences are LNHDA and SQIVND (reference sequence).

For this clonotype: A much larger clone differs from this one at a single base, so this may be a read error. This rearrangement joins TRBV9 to TRBJ1-1; a weak D match, TRBD1 (6 bases). Germline lookup yields CDR1 SGDLS and CDR2 YYNGEE. This CDR3 region has 15 residues. CDR3 nucleotide sequence: TGTGCCAGCGGCGTAGCTACAGGGCAGGGGACTGAAGCTTTCTTT. It translates to CASGVATGQGTEAFF.

Remarks on this clonotype: A much larger clone lies a single base off, so this may be a read error. The chain couples TRBV27 to TRBJ2-4; tentatively, D is TRBD2 (6 bases). Germline V lookup: CDR1 MNHEY, CDR2 SMNVEV (reference sequence). V lost 2 bases, J lost 12 bases, and 17 bases lay in between. The CDR3 runs 14 residues. The CDR3 here is CASSLTATSYTQYF. CDR3 coding DNA: TGTGCCAGCAGTTTAACCGCGACTAGTTACACTCAGTACTTC.